This T cell receptor beta chain derives from a study of regulatory T cells in long-lasting Graves disease. V was clipped by 1 base and J by 3 bases; unmatched bases: 1. Germline lookup yields CDR1 SGDLS and CDR2 YYNGEE. There are 15 residues in the CDR3. According to the study, TCR beta libraries were built with iRepertoire HTBI primers and CDR3-region Arm-PCR. MiXCR was run by TCRdb on the multiplex PCR reads, yielding one entry per CDR3 protein. The data hold some 600,000 distinct CDR3 sequences, with about 16% observed a single time. Indicated time point: newly diagnosed GD, antithyroid drugs for less than 3 months. With RNA extracted from PBMCs as input, the TCR library was made. In its sample, this clonotype was seen a few times. A further study also used this sample, focusing on T cells in Graves' hyperthyroidism and ophthalmopathy.

This receptor was obtained from a man between 18 and 29 years old with Graves disease. J is TRBJ2-1 and V is TRBV9, with 10 bases fitting TRBD2. Specimen: peripheral blood mononuclear cells (PBMCs), collected at new diagnosis, from a patient treated with antithyroid drugs. In DNA, the CDR3 is TGTGCCAGCAGCGTAACTAGCGGGAACTACAATGAGCAGTTCTTC. It codes for CASSVTSGNYNEQFF. Full variable domain (rest looked up from reference TRBV9 and TRBJ2-1): DSGVTQTPKHLITATGQRVTLRCSPRSGDLSVYWYQQSLDQGLQFLIQYYNGEERAKGNILERFSAQQFPDLHSELNLSSLELGDSALYFCASSVTSGNYNEQFFGPGTRLTVL.